This T cell receptor beta chain was retrieved from a study of blood T cell repertoires in COVID-19. Study information: T cells, B-cell-depleted T cells, or PBMCs supplied cDNA or gDNA.

There are 15 residues in the CDR3. V shed 4 bases and J shed 6 bases, with 15 bases lying between them. The V gene's germline CDR1 is LGHDT and CDR2 YNNKEL (reference sequence). As originally analysed: Quantification of nucleated cells was approximated via reference gene primer amplification. TCRdb's copy holds only in-frame clones and misses some; the assay was immunoSEQ multiplex PCR. That table supplies the V and J calls and clone size; D and trimming were determined from the DNA. This table holds about 430,000 clones, approximately 90% found once. The sample holds one count of this clone. Those who participated ranged in age from roughly 18 to 89 years and resided in under 25 US areas. Allocation to cohorts depended on clinical history reported by the participants.

The chain uses TRBV3-1 (or the pseudogene TRBV3-2) and TRBJ1-4; maybe TRBD1 (5 bases). Sample: PBMCs or T cells enriched from blood (not recorded which). The TCR originated in a woman aged 25 to 39 with acute COVID-19. The CDR3 DNA follows: TGTGCCAGCAGCCGGGAAGTCCCGGGGGATGAAAAACTGTTTTTT. As protein: CASSREVPGDEKLFF.